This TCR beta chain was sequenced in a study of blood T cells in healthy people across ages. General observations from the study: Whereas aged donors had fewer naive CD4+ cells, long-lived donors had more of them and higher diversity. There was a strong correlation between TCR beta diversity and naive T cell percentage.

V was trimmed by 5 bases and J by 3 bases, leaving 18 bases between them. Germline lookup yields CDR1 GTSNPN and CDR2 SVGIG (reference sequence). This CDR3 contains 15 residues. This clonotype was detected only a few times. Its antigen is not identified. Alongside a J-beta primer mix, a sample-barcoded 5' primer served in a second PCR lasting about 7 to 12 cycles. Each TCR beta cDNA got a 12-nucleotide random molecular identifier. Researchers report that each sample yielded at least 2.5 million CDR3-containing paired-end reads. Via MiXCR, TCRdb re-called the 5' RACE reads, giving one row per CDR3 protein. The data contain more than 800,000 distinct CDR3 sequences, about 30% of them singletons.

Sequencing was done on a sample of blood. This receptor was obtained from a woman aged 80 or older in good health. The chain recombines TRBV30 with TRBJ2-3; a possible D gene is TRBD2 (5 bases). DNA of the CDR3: TGTGCCTGGCGCGGACTGCGTGGGGTGACAGATACGCAGTATTTT. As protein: CAWRGLRGVTDTQYF. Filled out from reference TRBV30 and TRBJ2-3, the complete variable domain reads SQTIHQWPATLVQPVGSPLSLECTVEGTSNPNLYWYRQAAGRGLQLLFYSVGIGQISSEVPQNLSASRPQDRQFILSSKKLLLSDSGFYLCAWRGLRGVTDTQYFGPGTRLTVL.